The entry that follows covers one TCR beta chain sequence. Its antigen is still unknown. This CDR3 region has 15 residues. Looked up from germline, CDR1 is SGDLS and CDR2 is YYNGEE. V lost 0 bases and J 2 bases, leaving 12 bases between the germline ends. This sample stems from a study of cytomegalovirus exposure and HLA in healthy donors. Study-level findings and limits: Association of a missense DCLRE1C variant with TCR beta V- and J-gene trimming was reported in a later analysis. The authors later found HLA-associated TCR beta chains more clonally expanded than equally common others. TRBV6-2, TRBV6-3 and some other V segments were unresolvable in 87-base-pair reads.

The PCR ran on 60 Vbeta and 13 Jbeta primers. Sequenced by immunoSEQ multiplex PCR; TCRdb stores in-frame clones only, minus some. This table holds 80,000 or so clones, over 65% found once. Healthy bone marrow donors made up the donors. This TCR was sampled from a man aged 45 to 65 in good health and CMV-seropositive. V and J are TRBV9 and TRBJ2-7; D possibly corresponds to TRBD1 (5 bases). The sample comprised PBMCs. The CDR3 sequence: CASSVAKADTYEQYF. In nucleotides, the CDR3 is TGTGCCAGCAGCGTAGCTAAGGCGGACACCTACGAGCAGTACTTC.